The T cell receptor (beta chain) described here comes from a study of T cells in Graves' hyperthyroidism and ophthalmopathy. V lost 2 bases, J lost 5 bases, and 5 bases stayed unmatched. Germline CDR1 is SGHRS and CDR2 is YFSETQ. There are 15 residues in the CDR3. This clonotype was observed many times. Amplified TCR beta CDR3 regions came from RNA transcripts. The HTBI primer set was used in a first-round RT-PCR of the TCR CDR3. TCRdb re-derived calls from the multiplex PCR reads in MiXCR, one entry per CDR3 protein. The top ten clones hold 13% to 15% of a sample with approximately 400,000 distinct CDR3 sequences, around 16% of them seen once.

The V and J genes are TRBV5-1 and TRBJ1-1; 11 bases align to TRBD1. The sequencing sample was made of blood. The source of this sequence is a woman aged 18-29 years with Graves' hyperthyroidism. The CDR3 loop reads CASSLGDRGRTEAFF. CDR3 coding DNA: TGCGCCAGCAGCTTAGGGGACAGGGGGAGAACTGAAGCTTTCTTT.